The clone carrying this TCR beta chain was counted a few times. The data were taken from a study of beta chain features in type 1 diabetes. The CDR3 is 15 residues long. Germline V gene lookup returns CDR1 KGHSH and CDR2 LQKENI. After removal of 3 bases from V and 7 bases from J, the junction contained 4 bases not matched to a gene. Since all of the isolated RNA was reverse transcribed, expressed TCRB transcripts were what got sequenced. TCRdb's copy holds only in-frame clones and misses some; the assay was immunoSEQ multiplex PCR. Among some 180,000 clones, roughly an eighth were seen once, and the ten largest hold 0.62%.

Sample: central memory CD4+ T cells from blood. The chain is built from TRBV18 and TRBJ2-1; 12 bases map to TRBD1. This receptor was identified in a young woman in good health. CDR3 DNA: TGTGCCAGCTCACCCGGGACAGGGGGCGAAAATGAGCAGTTCTTC. It yields the protein CASSPGTGGENEQFF.